This passage covers 2 T cell receptor beta chains from one sample sequenced in a study of low-dose radiotherapy and immunotherapy resistance in tumors. With TRAV- and TRBV-specific primers, first-strand cDNA was made, covering the alpha and beta chains. The PCR that amplified TCRs ran for approximately 20 cycles, relying on a constant-region primer and a V-primer adapter. In TCRdb, the reads were re-called with MiXCR into one record per CDR3 protein. The profile covers around 80,000 distinct CDR3 sequences, with about 17% appearing a single time and roughly 1.5% taken by the ten largest. The time point denotes: after trial treatment. As for treatment: LDRT plus nivolumab, ipilimumab, low-dose cyclophosphamide and aspirin (RACIN trial). Sequenced material: PBMCs, taken after low-dose radiotherapy plus immunotherapy. The receptors were sampled from a male donor with prostate cancer.

This chain uses TRBV11-3 with TRBJ2-1; 8 nucleotides match TRBD1. Germline V gene sequence: CDR1 SGHNT, CDR2 YENEEA. After removal of 1 base from V and 9 bases from J, the junction contained 8 bases not matched to a gene. This CDR3 has 15 amino acids. The DNA of the CDR3 is TGTGCCAGCAGCTTAGTCACAGGGGGTGGGGGTGAGCAGTTCTTC. Protein product: CASSLVTGGGGEQFF. Full variable domain (remainder filled in from reference TRBV11-3 and TRBJ2-1): EAGVVQSPRYKIIEKKQPVAFWCNPISGHNTLYWYLQNLGQGPELLIRYENEEAVDDSQLPKDRFSAERLKGVDSTLKIQPAELGDSAVYLCASSLVTGGGGEQFFGPGTRLTVL.

At least ten counts were recorded for this clonotype. The J gene is TRBJ2-1, the V gene TRBV20-1; TRBD1 agrees at 7 bases. The V gene end was trimmed by 6 bases and the J gene end by 7 bases; junction bases not matched to a gene: 6. There are 12 residues in the CDR3. Per the germline V gene, CDR1 is DFQATT and CDR2 is SNEGSKA (reference sequence). CDR3 in DNA: TGCAGTGCGACCGACAGGGCTAATGAGCAGTTCTTC. This gives the protein CSATDRANEQFF.